This T cell receptor beta chain was identified during a study of blood T cell repertoires in COVID-19. Background on the study: Specimens from acute and convalescent COVID-19 originated in the United States, Italy and Spain.

The CDR3 covers 16 residues. V shed 3 bases and J 4 bases; nucleotides not matched to a gene: 9. Germline lookup yields CDR1 MNHEY and CDR2 SMNVEV (reference sequence). TCRdb's table, derived via immunoSEQ multiplex PCR, lists solely in-frame clones and lacks some. The sample has about 160,000 clones, around nine tenths seen once. Sequenced material: peripheral blood. The V and J genes are TRBV27 and TRBJ2-3; 8 bases agree with TRBD2. The TCR sequence derives from a man in his fifties or sixties with acute or convalescent COVID-19. In DNA form, the CDR3 reads TGTGCCAGCAGTTTCACCGGGACTAGGGACTCAGATACGCAGTATTTT. This sequence encodes CASSFTGTRDSDTQYF.